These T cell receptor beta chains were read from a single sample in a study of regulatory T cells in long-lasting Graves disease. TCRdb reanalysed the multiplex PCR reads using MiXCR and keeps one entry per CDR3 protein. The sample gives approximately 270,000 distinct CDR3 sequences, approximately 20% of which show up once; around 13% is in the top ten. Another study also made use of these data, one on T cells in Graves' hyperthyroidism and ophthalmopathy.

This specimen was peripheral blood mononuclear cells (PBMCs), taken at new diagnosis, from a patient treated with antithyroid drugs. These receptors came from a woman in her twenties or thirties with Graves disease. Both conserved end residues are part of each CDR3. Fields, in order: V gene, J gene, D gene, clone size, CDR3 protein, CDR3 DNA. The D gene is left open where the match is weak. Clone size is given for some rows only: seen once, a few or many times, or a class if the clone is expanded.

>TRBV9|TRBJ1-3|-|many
CASSVARRLEPGNTIYF
TGTGCCAGCAGCGTAGCCCGGAGGTTAGAACCTGGAAACACCATATATTTT
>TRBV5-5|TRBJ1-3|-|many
CASSLYGGPSGNTIYF
TGTGCCAGCAGCTTGTATGGCGGACCTTCTGGAAACACCATATATTTT
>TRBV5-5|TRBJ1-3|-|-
CASSLMSPGDTIYF
TGTGCCAGCAGCTTGATGTCTCCCGGGGACACCATATATTTT
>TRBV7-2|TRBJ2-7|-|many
CASSLVGRPYEQYF
TGTGCCAGCAGCTTAGTCGGCAGACCCTACGAGCAGTACTTC
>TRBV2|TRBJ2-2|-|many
CASSELRQITGELFF
TGTGCCAGCAGTGAATTACGACAGATTACCGGGGAGCTGTTTTTT
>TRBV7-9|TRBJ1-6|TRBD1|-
CASSSLRDRNSPLHF
TGTGCCAGCAGCTCTCTCCGGGACAGAAATTCACCCCTCCACTTT
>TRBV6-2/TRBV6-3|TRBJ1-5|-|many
CASSRTYYSNQPQHF
TGTGCCAGCAGTCGGACCTATTATAGCAATCAGCCCCAGCATTTT
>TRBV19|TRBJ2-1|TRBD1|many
CASSRNVGQSSSYNEQFF
TGTGCCAGTAGCCGAAATGTGGGACAGAGTTCCTCCTACAATGAGCAGTTCTTC
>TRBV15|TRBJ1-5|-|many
CATSDMRNQPQHF
TGTGCCACCAGCGATATGAGGAATCAGCCCCAGCATTTT
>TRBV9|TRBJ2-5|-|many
CASSVNVRETQYF
TGTGCCAGCAGCGTTAACGTGAGGGAGACCCAGTACTTC
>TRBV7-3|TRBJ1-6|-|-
CASSLSSPAGGSPLHF
TGTGCCAGCAGCTTAAGCTCGCCTGCGGGAGGTTCACCCCTCCACTTT
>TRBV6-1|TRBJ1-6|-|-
CASSSGGFNSPLHF
TGTGCCAGCAGCTCTGGGGGATTTAATTCACCCCTCCACTTT
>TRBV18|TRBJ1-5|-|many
CASSPQGDNQPQHF
TGTGCCAGCTCACCACAGGGTGACAATCAGCCCCAGCATTTT
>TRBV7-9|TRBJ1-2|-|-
CASKRGQSDYGYTF
TGTGCCAGCAAAAGAGGACAGTCGGACTATGGCTACACCTTC
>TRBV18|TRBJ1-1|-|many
CASSPGAWNTEAFF
TGTGCCAGCTCACCCGGGGCTTGGAACACTGAAGCTTTCTTT
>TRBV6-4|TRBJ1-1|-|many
CASRSQLNTEAFF
TGTGCCAGCAGATCTCAACTGAACACTGAAGCTTTCTTT
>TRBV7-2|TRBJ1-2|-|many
CASSQNPNYGYTF
TGTGCCAGCAGCCAGAACCCTAACTATGGCTACACCTTC
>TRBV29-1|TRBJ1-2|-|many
CSVGTGTRRDF
-
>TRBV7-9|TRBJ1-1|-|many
CASSLSVSSTEAFF
TGTGCCAGCAGCTTATCAGTCAGCAGCACTGAAGCTTTCTTT
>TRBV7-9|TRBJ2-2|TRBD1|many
CASSLRPGQGATGELFF
TGTGCCAGCAGCCTACGACCGGGACAGGGGGCCACCGGGGAGCTGTTTTTT
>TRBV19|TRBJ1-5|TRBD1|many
CASRDRVGFVQPQHF
TGTGCCAGTCGAGACAGGGTCGGCTTCGTTCAGCCCCAGCATTTT
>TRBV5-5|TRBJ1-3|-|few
CASSPLDGHSGNTIYF
TGTGCCAGCAGCCCCCTGGACGGCCACTCTGGAAACACCATATATTTT
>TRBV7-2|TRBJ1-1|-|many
CASTQVADTEAFF
TGTGCCAGCACCCAGGTCGCCGACACTGAAGCTTTCTTT
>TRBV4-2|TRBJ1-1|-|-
CASSQETGPAEAFF
TGTGCCAGCAGCCAGGAGACAGGTCCCGCTGAAGCTTTCTTT